The 18 T cell receptor beta chains given below trace back to one sample, sequenced in a study of response to subunit inactivated influenza vaccine. MiXCR, applied by TCRdb to the RT-PCR reads, yields one record per CDR3 protein. In the table there are hundreds of thousands of distinct CDR3 sequences, around 13% of which are singletons. Sequenced material: PBMCs from blood, taken roughly 15 days before vaccination. Receptor source: a man aged 50 or older who received an inactivated influenza vaccine.

The rearrangement uses TRBV7-3 and TRBJ2-5, with D perhaps TRBD1 or TRBD2 (6 bases each). CDR1 is SGHTA and CDR2 is FQGTGA in the germline V gene. The CDR3 loop spans 14 amino acids. Trimming cost V 5 bases and J 4 bases, with 14 bases left between them. The CDR3 nucleotides are TGTGCCAGCAGCGCCGACGGGGGCCGAGAGACCCAGTACTTC. Translated: CASSADGGRETQYF.

This chain uses TRBV9 with TRBJ2-2; no definite D call. Trimming stripped 3 bases from V and 4 bases from J, with 7 bases between. Germline V gives CDR1 SGDLS, CDR2 YYNGEE. This CDR3 is built from 13 residues. In nucleotides, the CDR3 is TGTGCCAGCAGCGAGAATCCCACCGGGGAGCTGTTTTTT. This codes for CASSENPTGELFF.

A few counts support this clonotype. The chain links TRBV20-1 to TRBJ1-1; no definite D call. V was cut by 1 base and J by 5 bases, with 14 bases left in between. This CDR3 is 14 amino acids long. CDR1 and CDR2 from the germline V gene are DFQATT and SNEGSKA (reference sequence). The CDR3 is CSARVGNVRTEAFF. The CDR3 bases are TGCAGTGCTAGAGTGGGGAATGTGCGGACTGAAGCTTTCTTT.

There are many counts of this clonotype. The genes are TRBV10-3 and TRBJ2-7; D may be TRBD1 (6 bases). Germline CDR1 ENHRY, CDR2 SYGVKD. The V gene lost 11 bases and the J gene lost 4 bases, with 18 bases spanning the gap. CDR3 length: 13 residues. CDR3 residues: CAGSDIQGYEQYF. The CDR3 DNA reads as TGTGCCGGCTCAGATATCCAGGGGTACGAGCAGTACTTC.

This clonotype was detected many times. The genes are TRBV2 and TRBJ1-1; 8 bases match TRBD1. CDR3 length equals 16 residues. Trimming removed 5 bases from V and 0 bases from J; junction bases left unmatched: 8. Germline V gives CDR1 SNHLY, CDR2 FYNNEI. CDR3 sequence (DNA): TGTGCCAGCAGTCGTTCGGCAGGGGGCATGAACACTGAAGCTTTCTTT. Its translation is CASSRSAGGMNTEAFF.

The chain is built from TRBV7-2 and TRBJ2-7; D call uncertain. V lost 2 bases to trimming and J lost 6 bases, with 8 bases between them. The CDR3 runs to 12 residues. CDR1 and CDR2 from the germline V gene are SGHTA and FQGNSA. The CDR3 region is CASSLLGIEQYF. The CDR3, as DNA: TGTGCCAGCAGCTTACTTGGGATCGAGCAGTACTTC.

Only a few counts were recorded for this clonotype. The gene calls are TRBV5-6 and TRBJ2-1, with a possible D match to TRBD1 (5 bases). This CDR3 is built from 14 residues. From germline, CDR1 is SGHDT and CDR2 YYEEEE. With 3 bases removed from V and 10 bases from J, the gap between germline ends came to 17 bases. Written as DNA, the CDR3 is TGTGCCAGCAGCTCTCAACTCAGGGTGGGCGAGCAGTTCTTC. Protein product: CASSSQLRVGEQFF.

This clonotype was seen at least ten times. The chain recombines TRBV12-3 or TRBV12-4 with TRBJ2-1, with 9 bases that match TRBD1. The CDR3 runs to 15 residues. The J segment lost 5 bases and the V segment lost 6 bases, leaving 8 bases of the junction unmatched. The CDR3 coding sequence is TGTGCCAGCAGACACAGGGGGCTTATCGACAATGAGCAGTTCTTC. It translates to CASRHRGLIDNEQFF.

This clonotype came up a few times. This chain connects TRBV15 to TRBJ2-7, with 7 bases aligning to TRBD2. The CDR3 totals 15 residues. The J segment lost 4 bases and the V segment lost 5 bases, leaving 11 bases of the junction unmatched. Per the germline V gene, CDR1 is LNHNV and CDR2 is YYDKDF (reference sequence). The chain's CDR3 is CATSPMGGSGYEQYF. The CDR3 DNA reads as TGTGCCACCAGCCCAATGGGCGGGAGCGGTTACGAGCAGTACTTC. The whole variable domain, remainder taken from reference TRBV15 and TRBJ2-7, is DAMVIQNPRYQVTQFGKPVTLSCSQTLNHNVMYWYQQKSSQAPKLLFHYYDKDFNNEADTPDNFQSRRPNTSFCFLDIRSPGLGDTAMYLCATSPMGGSGYEQYFGPGTRLTVT.

This clonotype was counted many times. The rearrangement links TRBV3-1 to TRBJ1-2, with 9 bases matching TRBD1. This CDR3 contains 15 residues. Losses at the gene ends were 5 bases for V and 2 bases for J; bases not matched to a gene: 6. Germline CDR1 reads LGHDT; CDR2 reads YNNKEL (reference sequence). CDR3: CASSATDRGNYGYTF. CDR3 DNA: TGTGCCAGCAGCGCCACGGACAGGGGCAACTATGGCTACACCTTC.

This clonotype was seen a few times. The chain recombines TRBV7-2 with TRBJ2-1; TRBD2 agrees at 11 bases. Losses at the gene ends were 4 bases for V and 3 bases for J; bases not matched to a gene: 8. CDR3 length: 17 amino acids. Germline CDR1 and CDR2: SGHTA and FQGNSA. The CDR3 DNA reads TGTGCCAGCAGCTCCCCGCGACTAGCGGGGCTCTACAATGAGCAGTTCTTC. This encodes CASSSPRLAGLYNEQFF.

The chain employs TRBV29-1 and TRBJ2-7, with D tentatively TRBD2 (6 bases). Germline V CDR1 and CDR2: SQVTM, ANQGSEA. V was trimmed by 4 bases and J by 6 bases, leaving 16 bases between them. The CDR3 is 13 residues long. The CDR3 sequence: CSVAPWEVSEQYF. The CDR3 DNA reads TGCAGCGTTGCCCCTTGGGAGGTCTCCGAGCAGTACTTC.

Only a few counts were recorded for this clonotype. The chain recombines TRBV7-3 with TRBJ2-5; 8 bases line up with TRBD2. Germline-derived CDR1 and CDR2 are SGHTA and FQGTGA. The CDR3 length is 16 residues. The J segment lost 5 bases and the V segment lost 5 bases, leaving 13 bases of the junction unmatched. CDR3 coding DNA: TGTGCCAGCAGCCTCCACGGAGCGGGAGAATCCGAGACCCAGTACTTC. Translation: CASSLHGAGESETQYF.

V is TRBV7-3 and J is TRBJ2-1; 10 positions agree with TRBD2. This CDR3 region has 16 residues. The V gene end was trimmed by 5 bases and the J gene end by 2 bases; junction bases not matched to a gene: 6. Germline-derived CDR1 and CDR2 are SGHTA and FQGTGA. The CDR3 DNA sequence: TGTGCCAGCAGCCCATACCTAGCGGGAGCCTACAATGAGCAGTTCTTC. Translated, it gives CASSPYLAGAYNEQFF.

The rearrangement joins TRBV7-9 to TRBJ2-5; TRBD2 aligns across 9 bases. CDR1 and CDR2 from the germline V gene are SEHNR and FQNEAQ (reference sequence). CDR3 length equals 16 residues. Trimming at V came to 5 bases and at J to 4 bases, leaving 11 bases not matched to a gene. The CDR3 loop is CASSRTAGGHRETQYF. In DNA form, the CDR3 reads TGTGCCAGCAGCCGTACGGCGGGGGGGCATCGAGAGACCCAGTACTTC.

This clonotype has only a few counts. This chain's CDR3 is CSARVPFGNYGYTF. In DNA form, the CDR3 reads TGCAGTGCTAGAGTCCCCTTCGGGAACTATGGCTACACCTTC. The chain employs TRBV20-1 and TRBJ1-2, with D unresolved. This CDR3 spans 14 amino acids. Germline V gene sequence: CDR1 DFQATT, CDR2 SNEGSKA (reference sequence). V shed 1 base and J shed 2 bases, with 11 bases lying between them.

V gene TRBV6-2 or TRBV6-3 combines with J gene TRBJ2-1; 11 bases align to TRBD2. Germline assignment: CDR1 MNHEY and CDR2 SVGEGT. V shed 0 bases, J shed 10 bases, and the junction held 2 bases outside the gene matches. The CDR3 runs to 14 residues. The CDR3 DNA reads TGTGCCAGCAGTTACTCGCTAGCGGGGGGCGAGCAGTTCTTC. Encoded protein: CASSYSLAGGEQFF.

This clonotype has more than one count but fewer than ten. The gene calls are TRBV12-3 or TRBV12-4 and TRBJ1-2, with 7 bases that match TRBD1. The trim removed 4 bases at V and 6 bases at J, leaving 5 bases unmatched. The CDR3 consists of 13 residues. The CDR3 nucleotides are TGTGCCAGCAGTTGGACAGGTGGAAATGGCTACACCTTC. Amino acid sequence: CASSWTGGNGYTF.